The 32 T cell receptor beta chains below all came from one sample that was sequenced in a study of identical twins. In TCRdb, the 5' RACE reads were re-called with MiXCR into one record per CDR3 protein. The sample lists some 900,000 distinct CDR3 sequences, more than 9% seen once, with under 2% in the top ten. These data were also filed under a second study, of yellow fever vaccine responses in identical twins.

The sequenced sample consisted of PBMCs. The receptors here all came from a woman between 18 and 29 years old in good health.

The J gene is TRBJ2-3, the V gene TRBV5-1; D is unclear. The CDR3 has 16 amino acids. Germline CDR1 reads SGHRS; CDR2 reads YFSETQ. Trimming pared 4 bases from V and 0 bases from J, leaving 15 bases between. In nucleotides, the CDR3 is TGCGCCAGCAGCCCCCGTGAAAAAACTAGCACAGATACGCAGTATTTT. It encodes CASSPREKTSTDTQYF.

The chain is built from TRBV5-6 and TRBJ2-7; tentatively, D is TRBD1 or TRBD2 (6 bases each). Germline V lookup: CDR1 SGHDT, CDR2 YYEEEE. V dropped 4 bases and J dropped 2 bases, with 13 bases sitting between them. This CDR3 is 14 amino acids long. The CDR3 DNA is TGTGCCAGCAGCGGGGGGCAGCCTACCTACGAGCAGTACTTC. This gives the protein CASSGGQPTYEQYF.

This clonotype turned up a few times. V is TRBV27 and J is TRBJ2-7; 9 bases align to TRBD1. The ends lost 3 bases at V and 3 bases at J; junction bases unmatched: 9. Germline lookup yields CDR1 MNHEY and CDR2 SMNVEV (reference sequence). The CDR3 consists of 16 residues. CDR3 protein: CASSFPRQGGFYEQYF. As DNA, the CDR3 is TGTGCCAGCAGTTTCCCGCGACAGGGGGGTTTCTACGAGCAGTACTTC.

Many counts were recorded for this clonotype. The CDR3: CASSFLPKITDTQYF. The CDR3 nucleotides are TGTGCCAGCAGTTTTCTTCCGAAAATCACAGATACGCAGTATTTT. The chain employs TRBV27 and TRBJ2-3; no clear D. CDR1 is MNHEY and CDR2 is SMNVEV in the germline V gene (reference sequence). CDR3 length: 15 amino acids. The ends were cut back, 3 bases at V and 2 bases at J, with 12 bases in the middle.

The CDR3 loop reads CASSRGTSGSFEQYF. CDR3 sequence (DNA): TGCGCCAGCAGCCGAGGGACTAGCGGGAGTTTCGAGCAGTACTTC. V is TRBV4-1 and J is TRBJ2-7; 14 bases map to TRBD2. The V gene end was trimmed by 4 bases and the J gene end by 6 bases; junction bases not matched to a gene: 5. This CDR3 region has 15 residues. Germline values: CDR1 MGHRA, CDR2 YSYEKL.

The J gene is TRBJ1-1, the V gene TRBV19; 9 nucleotides agree with TRBD1. Germline CDR1 is LNHDA and CDR2 is SQIVND (reference sequence). The V and J ends lost 6 bases and 5 bases, in that order; junction bases with no gene match: 7. This CDR3 has 14 amino acids. The CDR3, as DNA: TGTGCCAGTAGGGACAGGGGAGGATATACTGAAGCTTTCTTT. Residues: CASRDRGGYTEAFF.

This clonotype was picked up many times. This sequence joins TRBV5-1 and TRBJ2-3; D possibly corresponds to TRBD1 (5 bases). Germline V gives CDR1 SGHRS, CDR2 YFSETQ. The CDR3 is 14 amino acids. Trimming removed 5 bases at V and 1 base at J, with 11 bases between. The CDR3 sequence is CASRGVIGTDTQYF. The CDR3 coding sequence is TGCGCCAGCAGAGGGGTGATTGGCACAGATACGCAGTATTTT.

The chain couples TRBV7-7 to TRBJ2-5; no definite D call. The CDR3 runs 13 residues. V was shortened by 4 bases and J by 4 bases, with 10 bases between the two germline ends. Germline V gives CDR1 SSHAT, CDR2 FNYEAQ (reference sequence). Written as DNA, the CDR3 is TGTGCCAGCAGCTCTACTAAGGTAGAGACCCAGTACTTC. Its protein is CASSSTKVETQYF.

The sample holds many counts of this clonotype. The J gene is TRBJ1-3, the V gene TRBV12-3 or TRBV12-4; D is unclear. Trimming removed 7 bases at V and 0 bases at J, with 4 bases between. This CDR3 spans 12 amino acids. Written as DNA, the CDR3 is TGTGCCAGCACCCTCTCTGGAAACACCATATATTTT. This gives the protein CASTLSGNTIYF.

This clonotype was detected only a few times. This chain uses TRBV28 with TRBJ2-3; D may match TRBD1 or TRBD2 (6 bases each). In germline, CDR1 is MDHEN, CDR2 SYDVKM. This CDR3 comprises 16 residues. The CDR3 coding sequence is TGTGCGCGCCCTAGGAGGGGGGACCAAAACACAGATACGCAGTATTTT. It yields the protein CARPRRGDQNTDTQYF.

As to this clonotype: Given a much more abundant clone one base away, this may be a read error. The genes are TRBV12-3 or TRBV12-4 and TRBJ2-7, with D possibly called TRBD1 or TRBD2 (5 bases each). Deletions cut 3 bases from V and 7 bases from J, with 19 bases between. The CDR3 totals 15 residues. The CDR3 DNA reads as TGTGCCAGCAGTTTCCTAGGGACCCCATCCGAGGAGCAGTACTTC. Translation gives CASSFLGTPSEEQYF.

This clonotype was picked up many times. This chain joins TRBV5-1 and TRBJ2-7; D perhaps matches TRBD1 (5 bases). V was pared by 3 bases and J by 1 base, with 20 bases between. Germline V gene lookup returns CDR1 SGHRS and CDR2 YFSETQ. The CDR3 contains 17 residues. CDR3 residues: CASSSTAKGVLSYEQYV. The CDR3 DNA reads as TGCGCCAGCAGCTCCACAGCAAAAGGGGTCTTGTCCTACGAGCAGTACGTC.

This clonotype has just a few counts. The chain is built from TRBV5-1 and TRBJ2-2, with a weak D call TRBD1 (6 bases). The germline V gene encodes CDR1 SGHRS and CDR2 YFSETQ. V was cut by 0 bases and J by 1 base, with 10 bases left in between. CDR3 length: 16 amino acids. This CDR3 reads CASSLGRQENTGELFF. The CDR3 nucleotides are TGCGCCAGCAGCTTGGGTCGACAGGAGAACACCGGGGAGCTGTTTTTT.

The chain uses TRBV5-1 and TRBJ2-3; D unclear. Germline loops: CDR1 SGHRS, CDR2 YFSETQ. V was shortened by 2 bases and J by 5 bases, with 9 bases between the two germline ends. The CDR3 extends over 13 amino acids. The CDR3 sequence: CASSFTAEDTQYF. The CDR3, as DNA: TGCGCCAGCAGCTTTACGGCTGAAGATACGCAGTATTTT.

This clonotype occurred many times. CDR3 protein: CASSPREGHYGYTF. CDR3 nucleotide sequence: TGTGCCAGCAGCCCTAGGGAGGGGCACTATGGCTACACCTTC. The chain couples TRBV7-8 to TRBJ1-2; maybe TRBD1 (5 bases). CDR1 and CDR2 from the germline V gene are SGHVS and FQNEAQ. The CDR3 length is 14 residues. V was cut by 5 bases and J by 3 bases, with 13 bases left in between.

This clonotype was counted between two and nine times. This chain connects TRBV15 to TRBJ1-2; TRBD1 matches at 7 bases. This CDR3 region has 15 residues. V trimming: 2 bases; J trimming: 2 bases; junction bases outside the gene matches: 5. Looked up from germline, CDR1 is LNHNV and CDR2 is YYDKDF (reference sequence). The CDR3 coding sequence is TGTGCCACCAGCAGAAAAATACAGGGGAACTATGGCTACACCTTC. Amino acid sequence: CATSRKIQGNYGYTF.

This clonotype was found many times. This chain links TRBV5-1 with TRBJ2-3; D possibly matches TRBD1 or TRBD2 (6 bases each). The CDR3 has 15 residues. Deletions cut 4 bases from V and 2 bases from J, with 14 bases between. CDR1 is SGHRS and CDR2 is YFSETQ in the germline V gene. The CDR3 spells CASSGIRGLTDTQYF. The CDR3 DNA sequence: TGCGCCAGCAGCGGGATCAGGGGACTCACAGATACGCAGTATTTT.

The chain uses TRBV6-1 and TRBJ2-2; D call uncertain. The V and J ends lost 7 bases and 3 bases respectively, with 9 bases between them. CDR1 and CDR2 (germline): MNHNS, SASEGT. The CDR3 has 13 amino acids. The DNA for the CDR3 is TGTGCCAGCAATGGCCAAGACACCGGGGAGCTGTTTTTT. Protein sequence: CASNGQDTGELFF.

The chain carries TRBV18 and TRBJ2-5; D remains ambiguous. The CDR3 runs to 15 residues. The germline CDR1 and CDR2 sequences are KGHSH and LQKENI. V was clipped by 0 bases and J by 4 bases, with 12 bases between them. Here the CDR3 reads CASSPPGISGETQYF. As DNA, the CDR3 is TGTGCCAGCTCACCACCTGGAATTAGTGGAGAGACCCAGTACTTC.

At least ten counts were recorded for this clonotype. The chain combines TRBV27 with TRBJ1-5, with D possibly being TRBD1 (5 bases). V dropped 3 bases and J dropped 6 bases, with 9 bases sitting between them. Germline CDR1 is MNHEY and CDR2 is SMNVEV (reference sequence). The CDR3 runs 13 residues. The CDR3 DNA sequence: TGTGCCAGCAGTTTCAGGGTAGGTCAGCCCCAGCATTTT. Translating gives CASSFRVGQPQHF.

This clonotype was seen only a few times. The chain carries TRBV11-2 and TRBJ2-1; D is uncertain. The V gene's germline CDR1 is SGHAT and CDR2 FQNNGV. V lost 4 bases to trimming and J lost 4 bases, with 17 bases between them. The CDR3 length is 16 residues. This chain's CDR3 is CASSSLYLNPYNEQFF. The CDR3 coding sequence is TGTGCCAGCAGCTCCCTATACCTAAACCCTTACAATGAGCAGTTCTTC.

The table lists this clonotype with many counts. V is TRBV12-3 or TRBV12-4 and J is TRBJ2-1, with a tentative D call TRBD1 (5 bases). V was pared by 2 bases and J by 6 bases, with 17 bases between. This CDR3 is 16 amino acids long. The CDR3 region is CASSLIRSGWGNEQFF. CDR3 DNA sequence: TGTGCCAGCAGTTTAATTCGGTCAGGGTGGGGCAATGAGCAGTTCTTC.

This clonotype was observed a few times. V and J are TRBV20-1 and TRBJ2-1; D call uncertain. The CDR3 spans 14 residues. Trimming left V 3 bases short and J 2 bases short, with 11 bases between. The germline V gene has CDR1 DFQATT and CDR2 SNEGSKA (reference sequence). This chain's CDR3 is CSASRGYPYNEQFF. CDR3 DNA: TGCAGTGCTAGTCGTGGCTACCCCTACAATGAGCAGTTCTTC.

This clonotype appeared a few times. This chain uses TRBV12-3 or TRBV12-4 with TRBJ2-7; D is uncertain. The CDR3 length is 12 residues. The V end lost 7 bases, the J end lost 2 bases, and 9 bases lay between the germline ends. CDR3 in DNA: TGTGCCAGCACACGTACTCCCTACGAGCAGTACTTC. Amino acids: CASTRTPYEQYF.

In its sample, this clonotype was seen a few times. The rearrangement joins TRBV20-1 to TRBJ1-2, with D possibly being TRBD1 (6 bases). Trimming took 4 bases from V and 2 from J, leaving 8 bases between them. The germline gives CDR1 DFQATT, CDR2 SNEGSKA (reference sequence). The CDR3 length is 12 residues. The CDR3 DNA reads TGCAGTGCTATACAGGGAAACTATGGCTACACCTTC. As protein: CSAIQGNYGYTF.

The table lists this clonotype with a few counts. This chain joins TRBV7-9 and TRBJ2-1, with 8 bases aligning to TRBD2. The CDR3 consists of 12 residues. Germline lookup yields CDR1 SEHNR and CDR2 FQNEAQ (reference sequence). With 4 bases clipped from V and 13 bases from J, the junction kept 6 bases outside the gene matches. CDR3 in DNA: TGTGCCAGCAGCTGGCTAGCGGGCCACCAGTTCTTC. It is translated as CASSWLAGHQFF.

The chain carries TRBV20-1 and TRBJ1-2; perhaps TRBD1 as D (5 bases). Per the germline V gene, CDR1 is DFQATT and CDR2 is SNEGSKA (reference sequence). V was shortened by 6 bases and J by 1 base, with 18 bases between the two germline ends. This CDR3 has 15 amino acids. The CDR3 spells CSATVGQGLNYGYTF. The CDR3 DNA follows: TGCAGTGCCACGGTGGGGCAGGGACTTAACTATGGCTACACCTTC.

This clonotype was counted a few times. The chain has TRBV28 and TRBJ2-3; the match to TRBD1 covers 7 bases. Germline CDR1 and CDR2: MDHEN and SYDVKM. Germline trimming cut 6 bases from V and 5 bases from J; bases unmatched to any gene: 11. The CDR3 sequence is 15 residues long. DNA of the CDR3: TGTGCCAGCAGCTCCACCACAGGGGTGGTAGATACGCAGTATTTT. It is translated as CASSSTTGVVDTQYF.

The chain uses TRBV12-5 and TRBJ1-2; the D is unclear. The CDR3 contains 13 residues. Germline loops: CDR1 LGHNT, CDR2 FRNRAP. V was cut by 2 bases and J by 2 bases, with 6 bases left in between. CDR3 nucleotide sequence: TGTGCTAGTGGTTTGAGGCAGAACTATGGCTACACCTTC. Translating gives CASGLRQNYGYTF.

This clonotype was observed a few times. The rearrangement links TRBV27 to TRBJ2-3, with 7 bases that match TRBD2. The CDR3 consists of 14 residues. The germline gives CDR1 MNHEY, CDR2 SMNVEV (reference sequence). V was clipped by 3 bases and J by 5 bases; unmatched bases: 5. CDR3 residues: CASSFLAGVDTQYF. CDR3 DNA: TGTGCCAGCAGTTTCTTGGCGGGAGTAGATACGCAGTATTTT.

V gene TRBV5-1 combines with J gene TRBJ2-5; 7 bases align to TRBD2. Losses at the gene ends were 3 bases for V and 2 bases for J; bases not matched to a gene: 4. CDR1 and CDR2 (germline): SGHRS, YFSETQ. The CDR3 length is 14 residues. The CDR3 DNA sequence: TGCGCCAGCAGCTGGGGACTACTACAAGAGACCCAGTACTTC. As protein: CASSWGLLQETQYF.

This clonotype was counted a few times. The chain is built from TRBV5-4 and TRBJ2-7; 7 positions agree with TRBD2. V was pared by 7 bases and J by 1 base, with 11 bases of the junction left unmatched. The CDR3 runs 15 residues. Germline V gene data show CDR1 as SGHNT and CDR2 as YYREEE (reference sequence). The CDR3 coding sequence is TGTGCCAGCGGCGAAACTAGCGCTAAATCCTACGAGCAGTACTTC. Translation gives CASGETSAKSYEQYF.